Each of the 11 T cell receptor beta chains below was sequenced from the same sample in a study of sequential checkpoint blockade in melanoma. Clones were read by immunoSEQ multiplex PCR, and TCRdb kept only the in-frame ones, dropping some. Among approximately 9,000 clones, around 73% were seen once, and the ten largest hold roughly 13%. Stated treatment: randomized to nivolumab then ipilimumab (arm A) or the reverse (arm B). Sequences were derived from CD8+ T cells sorted from blood (inferred from file names), sampled from a patient given nivolumab and ipilimumab in sequence. All receptors derive from a human donor with melanoma.

As regards this clone: No DNA is shown, since the ends of the CDR3 on it are uncertain; the CDR3 is the one TCRdb lists. The rearrangement joins TRBV2 to TRBJ1-1. CDR1 is SNHLY and CDR2 is FYNNEI in the germline V gene. The length of the CDR3 is 12 amino acids, counting both ends. CDR3 amino acids: CASILGRTEAFF.

This sequence joins TRBV6-5 and TRBJ2-1; weak D call: TRBD2 (6 bases). The CDR3 is 15 residues long. The germline CDR1 and CDR2 sequences are MNHEY and SVGAGI. Trimming removed 5 bases from V and 4 bases from J, with 15 bases in between. CDR3 in amino acids: CASSPRGLSYNEQFF. Here the CDR3 DNA reads TGTGCCAGCAGTCCTCGGGGACTCTCTTACAATGAGCAGTTCTTC.

The chain carries TRBV5-6 and TRBJ2-1; 8 bases are a match to TRBD2. The CDR3 extends over 15 amino acids. J lost 6 bases, V lost 4 bases, and 9 bases had no gene match. CDR1 is SGHDT and CDR2 is YYEEEE in the germline V gene. The CDR3 DNA sequence: TGTGCCAGCAGCCCCTGGCGGGGGGCAGTCAATGAGCAGTTCTTC. This encodes CASSPWRGAVNEQFF.

This chain uses TRBV6-4 with TRBJ2-1; 7 bases are a match to TRBD2. Germline values: CDR1 MRHNA, CDR2 SNTAGT. This CDR3 region has 15 residues. V dropped 6 bases and J dropped 6; count of bases not matched to a gene: 11. Here the CDR3 reads CASSHLGGSGNEQFF. For the CDR3, the DNA is TGTGCCAGCAGCCACTTGGGCGGGAGTGGCAATGAGCAGTTCTTC.

J is TRBJ2-2 and V is TRBV7-8; TRBD2 matches at 11 bases. CDR1 is SGHVS and CDR2 is FQNEAQ in the germline V gene. V trimming: 5 bases; J trimming: 0 bases; junction bases outside the gene matches: 5. The CDR3 consists of 17 residues. The CDR3, as DNA: TGTGCCAGCAGCCGCGGGACTAGCGGAGCGAACACCGGGGAGCTGTTTTTT. It is translated as CASSRGTSGANTGELFF.

This sequence joins TRBV27 and TRBJ1-1; the match to TRBD1 covers 8 bases. J was trimmed by 1 base and V by 2 bases; bases with no gene match: 0. Germline V gene sequence: CDR1 MNHEY, CDR2 SMNVEV (reference sequence). This CDR3 comprises 14 residues. Here the CDR3 DNA reads TGTGCCAGCAGTTTAGGACAGGGGAACACTGAAGCTTTCTTT. Protein product: CASSLGQGNTEAFF.

This clone was observed a handful of times. V and J are TRBV6-6 and TRBJ2-7; 8 bases fit TRBD2. The CDR3 has 15 residues. Germline trimming cut 6 bases from V and 0 bases from J; bases unmatched to any gene: 7. The germline CDR1 and CDR2 sequences are MNHNY and SVGAGI (reference sequence). DNA for the CDR3: TGTGCCAGCAGCCCACTAGCGGATAGCTCCTACGAGCAGTACGTC. Translating gives CASSPLADSSYEQYV.

The chain links TRBV10-1 to TRBJ2-3, with unresolved D. Germline CDR1 WNHNN, CDR2 SYGVQD (reference sequence). This CDR3 contains 13 residues. Trimming removed 2 bases from V and 3 bases from J, with 6 bases in between. This CDR3 reads CASSEPHTDTQYF. DNA for the CDR3: TGCGCCAGCAGTGAGCCCCATACAGATACGCAGTATTTT.

J is TRBJ1-2 and V is TRBV7-6; the D is unclear. The CDR3 has 15 residues. Trimming took 0 bases from V and 5 from J, leaving 13 bases between them. Germline V gene sequence: CDR1 SGHVS, CDR2 FNYEAQ. CDR3: CASSLAPGDYYGYTF. The CDR3 nucleotides are TGTGCCAGCAGCTTAGCGCCCGGGGATTATTATGGCTACACCTTC.

The rearrangement links TRBV9 to TRBJ1-1; D might be TRBD1 (6 bases). The CDR3 is 13 residues long. Deletions cut 3 bases from V and 3 bases from J, with 9 bases between. Germline CDR1 is SGDLS and CDR2 is YYNGEE. The CDR3 DNA follows: TGTGCCAGCAGCGCCGGACAGTACACTGAAGCTTTCTTT. Translation gives CASSAGQYTEAFF. Based on the CDR3 plus reference TRBV9 and TRBJ1-1, the full variable domain is DSGVTQTPKHLITATGQRVTLRCSPRSGDLSVYWYQQSLDQGLQFLIQYYNGEERAKGNILERFSAQQFPDLHSELNLSSLELGDSALYFCASSAGQYTEAFFGQGTRLTVV.

A single count supports this clone. The chain employs TRBV6-5 and TRBJ2-1; TRBD2 aligns across 8 bases. The trim removed 2 bases at V and 10 bases at J, leaving 4 bases unmatched. The V gene's germline CDR1 is MNHEY and CDR2 SVGAGI. This CDR3 has 13 residues. CDR3 nucleotides: TGTGCCAGCAGTTACGGGACTAGAGGCGAGCAGTTCTTC. Translated, it gives CASSYGTRGEQFF.